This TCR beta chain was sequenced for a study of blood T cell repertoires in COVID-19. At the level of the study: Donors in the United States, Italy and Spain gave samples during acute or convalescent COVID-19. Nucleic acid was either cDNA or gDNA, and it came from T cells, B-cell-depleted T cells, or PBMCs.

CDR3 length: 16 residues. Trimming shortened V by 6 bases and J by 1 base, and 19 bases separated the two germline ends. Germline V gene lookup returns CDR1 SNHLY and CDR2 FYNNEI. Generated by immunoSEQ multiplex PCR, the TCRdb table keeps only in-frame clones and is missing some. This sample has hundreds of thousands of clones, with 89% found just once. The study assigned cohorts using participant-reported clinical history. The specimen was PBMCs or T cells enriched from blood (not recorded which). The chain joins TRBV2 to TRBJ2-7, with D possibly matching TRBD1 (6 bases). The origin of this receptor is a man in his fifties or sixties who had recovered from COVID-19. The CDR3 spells CASRRSGQRNSYEQYF. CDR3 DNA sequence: TGTGCCAGCAGAAGATCGGGACAACGCAATTCCTACGAGCAGTACTTC.